One and the same sample provided the 18 T cell receptor beta chains below, sequenced in a study of response to subunit inactivated influenza vaccine. MiXCR, applied by TCRdb to the RT-PCR reads, yields one record per CDR3 protein. The profile shows 650,000 to 700,000 distinct CDR3 sequences, about 15% of them singletons. The material was PBMCs from blood, obtained 12 days after vaccination. Receptors originate from a man aged 50 to 59 who received an inactivated influenza vaccine.

There are a few counts of this clonotype. The chain joins TRBV20-1 to TRBJ2-3; perhaps D is TRBD1 or TRBD2 (5 bases each). Trimming shortened V by 5 bases and J by 0 bases, and 12 bases separated the two germline ends. CDR3 length: 14 amino acids. Looked up from germline, CDR1 is DFQATT and CDR2 is SNEGSKA (reference sequence). CDR3 loop: CSAQRGSSTDTQYF. Written as DNA, the CDR3 is TGCAGTGCTCAGAGGGGTTCTAGCACAGATACGCAGTATTTT.

This clonotype was picked up a small number of times. The J gene is TRBJ2-1, the V gene TRBV4-3; 8 nucleotides line up with TRBD1. J was trimmed by 10 bases and V by 3 bases; bases with no gene match: 5. Germline V gene lookup returns CDR1 LGHNA and CDR2 YSLEER. This CDR3 contains 13 residues. CDR3 bases: TGCGCCAGCAGCCACGATGACAGGGGCGAGCAGTTCTTC. As protein: CASSHDDRGEQFF.

This clonotype has more than one count but fewer than ten. The chain carries TRBV5-1 and TRBJ2-7, with TRBD1 matching over 9 bases. Germline V gene lookup returns CDR1 SGHRS and CDR2 YFSETQ. V lost 0 bases, J lost 0 bases, and 4 bases stayed unmatched. CDR3 length: 16 residues. The CDR3 DNA reads TGCGCCAGCAGCTTGGCGGGACAGGGAGGCTCCTACGAGCAGTACTTC. Encoded protein: CASSLAGQGGSYEQYF.

The CDR3 DNA reads as TGTGCCAGCAGCTTATTTCCTCAGAGACCTAGCACAGATACGCAGTATTTT. This encodes CASSLFPQRPSTDTQYF. This chain links TRBV7-2 with TRBJ2-3; D ambiguous. There are 17 residues in the CDR3. Germline V gene sequence: CDR1 SGHTA, CDR2 FQGNSA. V lost 2 bases to trimming and J lost 0 bases, with 15 bases between them.

This rearrangement joins TRBV28 to TRBJ1-5, with D tentatively TRBD1 (5 bases). CDR1 is MDHEN, CDR2 SYDVKM, per germline. The V gene lost 6 bases and the J gene lost 4 bases, with 13 bases spanning the gap. This CDR3 region has 14 residues. The CDR3 bases are TGTGCCAGCAGCCATGGACATTTAAATCAGCCCCAGCATTTT. Translating it yields CASSHGHLNQPQHF. The full variable domain, completed using reference TRBV28 and TRBJ1-5, is DVKVTQSSRYLVKRTGEKVFLECVQDMDHENMFWYRQDPGLGLRLIYFSYDVKMKEKGDIPEGYSVSREKKERFSLILESASTNQTSMYLCASSHGHLNQPQHFGDGTRLSIL.

This clonotype was seen more than once but under ten times. The V gene is TRBV7-8, the J gene TRBJ1-6; 8 bases agree with TRBD1. V was clipped by 5 bases and J by 7 bases; unmatched bases: 7. The CDR3 has 15 amino acids. The V gene's germline CDR1 is SGHVS and CDR2 FQNEAQ. Here the CDR3 DNA reads TGTGCCAGCAGCCGAAGACAGGGGCAAAATTCACCCCTCCACTTT. It specifies CASSRRQGQNSPLHF.

The J gene is TRBJ2-3, the V gene TRBV20-1; 11 bases map to TRBD1. Germline V gene data show CDR1 as DFQATT and CDR2 as SNEGSKA (reference sequence). The J segment lost 4 bases and the V segment lost 6 bases, leaving 12 bases of the junction unmatched. This CDR3 has 16 residues. The CDR3 DNA is TGCAGTGCCCCTACCCGGGACAGGGGGGTCCCAGATACGCAGTATTTT. Amino acid sequence: CSAPTRDRGVPDTQYF.

The rearrangement links TRBV28 to TRBJ1-1; D ambiguous. CDR3 length: 12 residues. The ends were cut back, 6 bases at V and 8 bases at J, with 13 bases in the middle. CDR1 is MDHEN and CDR2 is SYDVKM in the germline V gene. The CDR3 region is CASSVRFKEAFF. CDR3 DNA sequence: TGTGCCAGCAGCGTAAGGTTTAAGGAAGCTTTCTTT.

This clonotype was observed at least ten times. The chain uses TRBV29-1 and TRBJ2-7; D could derive from TRBD1 or TRBD2 (5 bases each). There are 13 residues in the CDR3. Looked up from germline, CDR1 is SQVTM and CDR2 is ANQGSEA. The germline V and J ends were trimmed by 6 bases and 0 bases, with 12 bases remaining between them. CDR3 sequence reads: CSVGLGDSYEQYF. The CDR3 region has the DNA TGCAGCGTGGGGCTGGGGGACTCCTACGAGCAGTACTTC.

This clonotype was counted a few times. The rearrangement uses TRBV3-1 and TRBJ2-7; 7 nucleotides match TRBD2. The germline V gene has CDR1 LGHDT and CDR2 YNNKEL (reference sequence). After removal of 1 base from V and 4 bases from J, the junction contained 4 bases not matched to a gene. There are 14 residues in the CDR3. CDR3 loop: CASSQGEGRYEQYF. CDR3 DNA: TGTGCCAGCAGCCAAGGGGAGGGAAGATACGAGCAGTACTTC.

The rearrangement joins TRBV5-1 to TRBJ2-1; no definite D call. The V end was cut by 0 bases, the J end by 5 bases, with 18 bases between. The CDR3 contains 17 residues. CDR1 and CDR2 from the germline V gene are SGHRS and YFSETQ. CDR3: CASSLANLARAHNEQFF. The CDR3 bases are TGCGCCAGCAGCTTGGCCAACTTAGCACGGGCCCACAATGAGCAGTTCTTC.

V is TRBV7-2 and J is TRBJ2-7; 9 nucleotides align to TRBD1. V trimming: 1 base; J trimming: 4 bases; junction bases outside the gene matches: 5. Germline V gene lookup returns CDR1 SGHTA and CDR2 FQGNSA. The CDR3 has 15 residues. CDR3 region: CASSLVGTGNYEQYF. Here the CDR3 DNA reads TGTGCCAGCAGCTTAGTGGGGACAGGGAATTACGAGCAGTACTTC.

The J gene is TRBJ2-7, the V gene TRBV9, with D possibly being TRBD2 (6 bases). The V gene's germline CDR1 is SGDLS and CDR2 YYNGEE. The CDR3 has 15 residues. The V end was cut by 0 bases, the J end by 2 bases, with 12 bases between. CDR3 region: CASSVAAGYPYEQYF. The CDR3 region has the DNA TGTGCCAGCAGCGTAGCTGCGGGATATCCCTACGAGCAGTACTTC.

The chain recombines TRBV2 with TRBJ2-1; D may be TRBD1 or TRBD2 (5 bases each). This CDR3 comprises 15 residues. Germline assignment: CDR1 SNHLY and CDR2 FYNNEI. V was trimmed by 2 bases and J by 3 bases, leaving 11 bases between them. The CDR3 DNA reads as TGTGCCAGCAGTGAAAAGTGGGGGAACTACAATGAGCAGTTCTTC. Its translation: CASSEKWGNYNEQFF.

The chain combines TRBV20-1 with TRBJ1-5, with TRBD1 as a possible D gene (5 bases). This CDR3 region has 14 residues. The germline V gene has CDR1 DFQATT and CDR2 SNEGSKA (reference sequence). V was pared by 6 bases and J by 5 bases, with 17 bases between. The CDR3 nucleotides read TGCAGTGCCCAGGGTTATACTTTAGATCAGCCCCAGCATTTT. Its protein is CSAQGYTLDQPQHF.

The V gene is TRBV20-1, the J gene TRBJ2-1; 14 nucleotides agree with TRBD2. CDR3 length: 13 residues. Germline CDR1 and CDR2: DFQATT and SNEGSKA (reference sequence). V trimming: 8 bases; J trimming: 7 bases; junction bases outside the gene matches: 4. The CDR3 bases are TGCAGTATAGGGACTAGCGGGAGAAATGAGCAGTTCTTC. Translation: CSIGTSGRNEQFF.

This clonotype was detected many times. The rearrangement uses TRBV12-3 or TRBV12-4 and TRBJ2-3; 12 bases map to TRBD2. The CDR3 runs to 18 residues. V was clipped by 5 bases and J by 2 bases; unmatched bases: 11. The CDR3 sequence is CASSIPTSGGSYTDTQYF. CDR3 DNA sequence: TGTGCCAGCAGTATCCCGACTAGCGGGGGATCCTACACAGATACGCAGTATTTT.

There are a few counts of this clonotype. This chain uses TRBV2 with TRBJ1-2; perhaps TRBD1 as D (5 bases). Looked up from germline, CDR1 is SNHLY and CDR2 is FYNNEI. The CDR3 length is 14 residues. The V and J ends lost 3 bases and 2 bases respectively, with 10 bases between them. CDR3 loop: CASSETVTNYGYTF. CDR3 DNA sequence: TGTGCCAGCAGTGAGACAGTAACCAACTATGGCTACACCTTC. Using reference TRBV2 and TRBJ1-2 for the parts outside the CDR3, the full variable domain is EPEVTQTPSHQVTQMGQEVILRCVPISNHLYFYWYRQILGQKVEFLVSFYNNEISEKSEIFDDQFSVERPDGSNFTLKIRSTKLEDSAMYFCASSETVTNYGYTFGSGTRLTVV.